This TCR beta chain came from a study of cytomegalovirus exposure and HLA in healthy donors. Study at large: The Caucasian-associated ancestry cluster held roughly 84% of roughly 400 genotyped donors. General observations from the study: Per a later analysis, HLA-associated TCR beta chains showed more clonal expansion than other, equally common TCR beta chains. There were reportedly fewer N-insertions in an Asian-associated ancestry cluster than the roughly 670-donor mean, in a later analysis.

CDR1 is DFQATT and CDR2 is SNEGSKA in the germline V gene (reference sequence). CDR3 length: 11 residues. J gave up 11 bases and V 6 bases, and 9 bases lay outside the gene matches. Regarding this clone: Antigen: not known.

The PCR employed 60 Vbeta primers together with 13 Jbeta primers. Libraries were prepared by immunoSEQ multiplex PCR; TCRdb keeps only in-frame clonotypes and omits some of them. The sample includes about 140,000 clones, roughly three quarters of them seen just once. The gene calls are TRBV20-1 and TRBJ1-1; 7 bases align to TRBD1. The specimen was PBMCs. The receptor's source is a female donor in good health and CMV-seronegative. DNA of the CDR3: TGCAGTGCCCTGACAGGGTCTCAGGCTTTCTTT. The encoded protein is CSALTGSQAFF.